Shown below are 29 T cell receptor beta chains from a single sample sequenced in a study of shared clonotypes between healthy human individuals (dated by TCRdb to the early 2020s). The library was made by the immunoSEQ multiplex PCR assay. TCRdb provides this immuneACCESS table in a form limited to in-frame rearrangements. Some clones are lacking; in checked studies, under half of them reflect an unresolved V gene, and why the rest are absent is not known. The table for this sample lists 500,000 to 650,000 clones; just over 75% of them were counted only once. The ten top clones hold around 12% of the sample. Sequencing was performed on PBMCs. The receptors derive from a woman aged 40 to 50 in good health. Some clones in this sample may be carry-over from other donors' samples.

The genes are TRBV29-1 and TRBJ1-5; no clear D. The CDR3 totals 13 residues. The germline V gene encodes CDR1 SQVTM and CDR2 ANQGSEA. The V end was cut by 6 bases, the J end by 1 base, with 10 bases between. This chain's CDR3 is CSVIWASNQPQHF. CDR3 DNA: TGCAGCGTGATTTGGGCGAGCAATCAGCCCCAGCATTTT.

The genes are TRBV19 and TRBJ2-3, with 9 bases fitting TRBD1. Losses at the gene ends were 1 base for V and 8 bases for J; bases not matched to a gene: 7. Germline V lookup: CDR1 LNHDA, CDR2 SQIVND (reference sequence). This CDR3 has 15 residues. CDR3 DNA sequence: TGTGCCAGTAGTATAGTGGGGACAGGGATCGGTACGCAGTATTTT. Translating it yields CASSIVGTGIGTQYF.

The chain carries TRBV7-9 and TRBJ2-2, with 9 bases identical to TRBD2. The germline gives CDR1 SEHNR, CDR2 FQNEAQ (reference sequence). The CDR3 extends over 14 amino acids. With 11 bases clipped from V and 5 bases from J, the junction kept 9 bases outside the gene matches. In nucleotides, the CDR3 is TGTGCCCTCGTCGGGACTAGCTGGACCGGGGAGCTGTTTTTT. Its protein is CALVGTSWTGELFF. The whole variable domain, remainder taken from reference TRBV7-9 and TRBJ2-2, is DTGVSQNPRHKITKRGQNVTFRCDPISEHNRLYWYRQTLGQGPEFLTYFQNEAQLEKSRLLSDRFSAERPKGSFSTLEIQRTEQGDSAMYLCALVGTSWTGELFFGEGSRLTVL.

This clone has a handful of counts. This may come from a read error, since a much larger clone is one base off. Distinct nucleotide sequences in the sample also encode this CDR3. This chain connects TRBV4-1 to TRBJ1-2; possible D gene TRBD1, 6 bases. This CDR3 is 14 amino acids long. Germline V gene lookup returns CDR1 MGHRA and CDR2 YSYEKL. CDR3 DNA: TGCGCCAGCAGCCCCGGACAGATGAACTATGGCTACACATTC. It is translated as CASSPGQMNYGYTF.

This chain links TRBV29-1 with TRBJ2-3; 9 bases align to TRBD1. The trim removed 7 bases at V and 3 bases at J, leaving 5 bases unmatched. The CDR3 totals 13 residues. The germline V gene encodes CDR1 SQVTM and CDR2 ANQGSEA. DNA for the CDR3: TGCAGCGCCTCGACAGGGGGAACAGATACGCAGTATTTT. This sequence encodes CSASTGGTDTQYF.

The chain has TRBV7-3 and TRBJ2-1; TRBD1 matches at 8 bases. The CDR3 extends over 16 amino acids. After removal of 5 bases from V and 4 bases from J, the junction contained 10 bases not matched to a gene. Germline-derived CDR1 and CDR2 are SGHTA and FQGTGA. This CDR3 is CASSLQGGSSYNEQFF. The CDR3 bases are TGTGCCAGCAGCCTACAGGGGGGATCCTCTTACAATGAGCAGTTCTTC.

The J gene is TRBJ2-4, the V gene TRBV27, with 11 bases matching TRBD2. CDR1 is MNHEY and CDR2 is SMNVEV in the germline V gene (reference sequence). CDR3 length: 15 residues. With V trimmed by 5 bases and J by 13 bases, 13 bases remained unmatched. CDR3 sequence (DNA): TGTGCCAGCAGTCTCCAACCGGGACTAGCGGTCTCCCAGTACTTC. It yields the protein CASSLQPGLAVSQYF.

V and J are TRBV18 and TRBJ2-4; TRBD2 matches at 9 bases. Losses at the gene ends were 0 bases for V and 6 bases for J; bases not matched to a gene: 6. This CDR3 is built from 16 residues. The germline CDR1 and CDR2 sequences are KGHSH and LQKENI. CDR3: CASSPPGLTSGNIQYF. The CDR3 coding sequence is TGTGCCAGCTCACCACCGGGACTGACTAGCGGAAACATTCAGTACTTC.

The V and J genes are TRBV18 and TRBJ2-1; 9 bases line up with TRBD1. CDR3 length: 15 residues. Germline V gives CDR1 KGHSH, CDR2 LQKENI. Unmatched junction bases numbered 0, after V lost 3 bases and J lost 0 bases. CDR3 DNA: TGTGCCAGCTCACCGGACAGGGGCTCCTACAATGAGCAGTTCTTC. Its protein is CASSPDRGSYNEQFF.

J is TRBJ1-3 and V is TRBV6-1; possible D gene TRBD1, 5 bases. Germline lookup yields CDR1 MNHNS and CDR2 SASEGT. The length of the CDR3 is 17 residues. Trimming pared 1 base from V and 0 bases from J, leaving 13 bases between. In DNA, the CDR3 is TGTGCCAGCAGTGAAGAAGCCTGGGGCCGCTCTGGAAACACCATATATTTT. It translates to CASSEEAWGRSGNTIYF.

This chain links TRBV6-5 with TRBJ1-4; possible D gene TRBD1, 5 bases. Germline V CDR1 and CDR2: MNHEY, SVGAGI. V was trimmed by 3 bases and J by 8 bases, leaving 10 bases between them. There are 13 residues in the CDR3. The CDR3 DNA follows: TGTGCCAGCAGTTATGGGGGGAAGGAAAAACTGTTTTTT. Translated: CASSYGGKEKLFF.

The rearrangement links TRBV28 to TRBJ1-3; no reliable D call. CDR3 size: 16 residues. V dropped 5 bases and J dropped 2 bases, with 16 bases sitting between them. The germline gives CDR1 MDHEN, CDR2 SYDVKM. The CDR3 reads CASSPRTGWTGNTIYF. CDR3 DNA: TGTGCCAGCAGTCCCCGAACGGGTTGGACTGGAAACACCATATATTTT.

Comments on this clone: This may arise from a read error, as a much more abundant clone is one base away. Different DNA sequences within this sample yield the same CDR3. The V gene is TRBV7-9, the J gene TRBJ2-3; the D is unclear. V gave up 7 bases and J gave up 0 bases, with 5 bases separating them. Germline CDR1 and CDR2: SEHNR and FQNEAQ (reference sequence). The CDR3 runs 12 residues. The CDR3 is CASMGSTDTQYF. Written as DNA, the CDR3 is TGTGCCAGCATGGGTAGCACAGATACGCAGTATTTT.

V usage is TRBV28 and J usage is TRBJ1-2, with 10 bases lining up with TRBD1. V trimming: 6 bases; J trimming: 7 bases; junction bases outside the gene matches: 8. There are 14 residues in the CDR3. CDR1 is MDHEN, CDR2 SYDVKM, per germline. CDR3 nucleotide sequence: TGTGCCAGCAGCCCGACAGGGGGCATCGGTGGCTACACCTTC. This sequence encodes CASSPTGGIGGYTF.

The chain joins TRBV7-9 to TRBJ2-1; D possibly corresponds to TRBD2 (5 bases). Germline V CDR1 and CDR2: SEHNR, FQNEAQ (reference sequence). The CDR3 is made up of 18 amino acids. The ends were cut back, 2 bases at V and 7 bases at J, with 24 bases in the middle. CDR3 amino acids: CASSLIENKLVSGNEQFF. The CDR3 DNA reads as TGTGCCAGCAGCTTAATCGAGAACAAACTAGTTTCGGGGAATGAGCAGTTCTTC.

The chain carries TRBV29-1 and TRBJ2-1; TRBD1 matches 9 bases. Germline CDR1 is SQVTM and CDR2 is ANQGSEA. The CDR3 extends over 16 amino acids. V dropped 2 bases and J dropped 2; count of bases not matched to a gene: 7. The CDR3 reads CSVERTGVRAYNEQFF. The CDR3 DNA reads as TGCAGCGTTGAAAGGACAGGGGTGCGCGCCTACAATGAGCAGTTCTTC.

This rearrangement joins TRBV10-3 to TRBJ1-1; D is uncertain. The V end was cut by 2 bases, the J end by 4 bases, with 8 bases between. This CDR3 spans 13 amino acids. CDR1 and CDR2 from the germline V gene are ENHRY and SYGVKD. The CDR3 region is CAISEARGTEAFF. DNA of the CDR3: TGTGCCATCAGTGAGGCCCGGGGCACTGAAGCTTTCTTT.

J is TRBJ2-5 and V is TRBV5-5, with D perhaps given as TRBD1 or TRBD2 (6 bases each). The length of the CDR3 is 14 residues. V lost 0 bases to trimming and J lost 5 bases, with 11 bases between them. From germline, CDR1 is SGHKS and CDR2 YYEKEE (reference sequence). Here the CDR3 DNA reads TGTGCCAGCAGCTTGGTGGGGGGCGCGGAGACCCAGTACTTC. Its translation is CASSLVGGAETQYF.

The chain recombines TRBV11-2 with TRBJ2-2, with D possibly called TRBD1 or TRBD2 (5 bases each). Between the trimmed V and J ends, which lost 1 base and 6 bases, there was a span of 9 bases. Germline CDR1 is SGHAT and CDR2 is FQNNGV. This CDR3 has 14 amino acids. CDR3 coding DNA: TGTGCCAGCAGCTTAGTTAGGGGACCCGGGGAGCTGTTTTTT. Encoded protein: CASSLVRGPGELFF.

This clone was found once. The chain has TRBV5-4 and TRBJ1-1; D remains ambiguous. The CDR3 sequence is 12 residues long. The V end lost 3 bases, the J end lost 5 bases, and 8 bases lay between the germline ends. Germline CDR1 is SGHNT and CDR2 is YYREEE (reference sequence). Here the CDR3 DNA reads TGTGCCAGCAGCTCGCGGGCGACTGAAGCTTTCTTT. This encodes CASSSRATEAFF. The full variable domain, its missing parts supplied by reference TRBV5-4 and TRBJ1-1, is ETGVTQSPTHLIKTRGQQVTLRCSSQSGHNTVSWYQQALGQGPQFIFQYYREEENGRGNFPPRFSGLQFPNYSSELNVNALELDDSALYLCASSSRATEAFFGQGTRLTVV.

V usage is TRBV9 and J usage is TRBJ1-3; the D gene is possibly TRBD1 (6 bases). This CDR3 is built from 18 residues. Germline V gene sequence: CDR1 SGDLS, CDR2 YYNGEE. Trimming left V 1 base short and J 0 bases short, with 17 bases between. The CDR3 DNA sequence: TGTGCCAGCAGCGTATTGGGAACAGGGATCAACTCTGGAAACACCATATATTTT. It is translated as CASSVLGTGINSGNTIYF.

The chain links TRBV19 to TRBJ1-1; TRBD1 matches 7 bases. From germline, CDR1 is LNHDA and CDR2 SQIVND (reference sequence). The trim removed 4 bases at V and 1 base at J, leaving 6 bases unmatched. The CDR3 length is 15 residues. Here the CDR3 DNA reads TGTGCCAGTAGTAACGGACAGGCCTGGAACACTGAAGCTTTCTTT. It is translated as CASSNGQAWNTEAFF.

This sequence joins TRBV6-1 and TRBJ1-2, with unresolved D. Germline-derived CDR1 and CDR2 are MNHNS and SASEGT. V lost 4 bases to trimming and J lost 8 bases, with 8 bases between them. The CDR3 consists of 11 residues. The CDR3 here is CASSVGWGYTF. The CDR3 DNA is TGTGCCAGCAGTGTGGGGTGGGGCTACACCTTC.

The sample holds a few counts of this clone. This same CDR3 is encoded by further DNA sequences in the sample. The J gene is TRBJ2-1, the V gene TRBV7-9; 12 bases line up with TRBD1. With V trimmed by 7 bases and J by 7 bases, 17 bases remained unmatched. The V gene's germline CDR1 is SEHNR and CDR2 FQNEAQ (reference sequence). The CDR3 covers 18 residues. In DNA form, the CDR3 reads TGTGCCAGCACCCCGATATTACAGGGGACAGGGGGCTATAATGAGCAGTTCTTC. It yields the protein CASTPILQGTGGYNEQFF.

This chain joins TRBV7-9 and TRBJ1-4; D is uncertain. CDR3 length: 13 residues. Trimming took off 1 base at V and 8 bases at J, with 8 bases between the two ends. CDR1 is SEHNR and CDR2 is FQNEAQ in the germline V gene (reference sequence). The CDR3 DNA sequence: TGTGCCAGCAGCTTAGACGGCGGAGAAAAACTGTTTTTT. This gives the protein CASSLDGGEKLFF.

There are a few counts of this clone. Written as DNA, the CDR3 is TGCGCCAGCAGTCAGGGACTAGCGGGAGGTACAGATACGCAGTATTTT. Protein sequence: CASSQGLAGGTDTQYF. V and J are TRBV10-2 and TRBJ2-3, with 15 bases lining up with TRBD2. The germline gives CDR1 WSHSY, CDR2 SAAADI. The CDR3 has 16 residues. V was clipped by 5 bases and J by 3 bases; unmatched bases: 3.

This clone was detected only a few times. The chain is built from TRBV6-1 and TRBJ2-4, with D perhaps being TRBD1 or TRBD2 (5 bases each). V lost 1 base and J 4 bases, leaving 8 bases between the germline ends. The germline V gene encodes CDR1 MNHNS and CDR2 SASEGT. The CDR3 is 14 amino acids. For the CDR3, the DNA is TGTGCCAGCAGTGAAGGAGGGACGAAAAACATTCAGTACTTC. Amino acids: CASSEGGTKNIQYF.

Ten or more counts support this clone. The sample has other DNA sequences that encode this CDR3 too. The chain combines TRBV29-1 with TRBJ2-1; 9 bases align to TRBD1. The J segment lost 7 bases and the V segment lost 7 bases, leaving 14 bases of the junction unmatched. Looked up from germline, CDR1 is SQVTM and CDR2 is ANQGSEA. This CDR3 is built from 15 residues. The CDR3 DNA follows: TGCAGCGCCTACACCGGGACAGGGATTTTTAATGAGCAGTTCTTC. It is translated as CSAYTGTGIFNEQFF.

The V and J genes are TRBV19 and TRBJ2-7, with TRBD2 identical over 7 bases. Germline V gene data show CDR1 as LNHDA and CDR2 as SQIVND (reference sequence). This CDR3 is built from 16 residues. V shed 2 bases and J 3 bases; nucleotides not matched to a gene: 10. CDR3 sequence reads: CASSIMEGREGYEQYF. For the CDR3, the DNA is TGTGCCAGTAGTATAATGGAAGGAAGGGAGGGCTACGAGCAGTACTTC.